Below are 11 T cell receptor beta chains sequenced from a single sample in a study of T-cell reconstitution after alpha-beta-depleted transplantation in children (dated by TCRdb to about 2016). The protocol used for the library was PCR. The sequencer listed for this sample is Illumina HiSeq 2500. To normalize quantification of the TCRbeta repertoire, the TCR libraries were built with molecular barcoding that relied on unique molecular identifiers. TCRdb trimmed public reads at Q25 via fastp, called clones via MiXCR and kept in-frame beta chains. CDR3 protein duplicates are merged, each entry listing the most common genes and DNA. The table for this sample lists about 400,000 distinct CDR3 sequences; about 17% of them were counted only once. Just under 30% of the sample belongs to the ten largest clones. The sample's treatment or condition label is to be understood as: allogeneic hematopoietic cell transplantation with graft depleted of TCRalphabeta T cells and CD19 B cells.

Sequencing used PBMCs, mostly from graft donor cells, obtained 360 days after TCRalphabeta/CD19-depleted stem cell transplant. The receptor source for this set is a boy under two years old who had a stem cell transplant for Wiskott-Aldrich syndrome, so the T cells may come from the graft donor.

The rearrangement joins TRBV11-2 to TRBJ2-5; D may be TRBD2 (6 bases). This CDR3 has 17 amino acids. Germline CDR1 SGHAT, CDR2 FQNNGV. V was clipped by 5 bases and J by 7 bases, with 26 bases between them. CDR3 residues: CASSPRRSSPPEGTQYF. CDR3 DNA sequence: TGTGCCAGCAGCCCGAGGAGATCCTCCCCCCCGGAGGGGACCCAGTACTTC.

This clonotype was counted a few times. The V and J genes are TRBV24-1 and TRBJ2-5; D is uncertain. The CDR3 length is 16 residues. CDR1 KGHDR and CDR2 SFDVKD come from the germline V gene. V dropped 4 bases and J dropped 1 base, with 15 bases sitting between them. The CDR3 region is CATSDPRPEPQETQYF. CDR3 nucleotide sequence: TGTGCCACCAGTGACCCCCGACCTGAACCCCAAGAGACCCAGTACTTC.

This clonotype has just one count. This sequence joins TRBV12-3 or TRBV12-4 and TRBJ2-3, with 10 bases aligning to TRBD2. The CDR3 is 18 residues long. The CDR3 region has the DNA TGTACCATCAGTTTAGCGCTAAGGACTAGCGGTCTGACAGATACGCAGTATTTT. This translates into CTISLALRTSGLTDTQYF.

This clonotype was observed a few times. This rearrangement joins TRBV12-3 or TRBV12-4 to TRBJ2-7; no clear D. Trimming took off 4 bases at V and 0 bases at J, with 13 bases between the two ends. This CDR3 contains 15 residues. This chain's CDR3 is CASSSVGHSSYEQYF. The CDR3, as DNA: TGTGCCAGCAGTTCGGTCGGGCACAGCTCCTACGAGCAGTACTTC.

This clonotype came up a few times. This chain connects TRBV15 to TRBJ2-3; D perhaps matches TRBD2 (5 bases). This CDR3 has 18 amino acids. CDR1 and CDR2 from the germline V gene are LNHNV and YYDKDF (reference sequence). Trimming shortened V by 0 bases and J by 5 bases, and 21 bases separated the two germline ends. CDR3 protein: CATSRDRAAEPHKDTQYF. The CDR3 region has the DNA TGTGCCACCAGCAGAGATAGAGCGGCAGAACCGCACAAAGATACGCAGTATTTT. The complete variable domain, with remaining parts taken from reference TRBV15 and TRBJ2-3, reads DAMVIQNPRYQVTQFGKPVTLSCSQTLNHNVMYWYQQKSSQAPKLLFHYYDKDFNNEADTPDNFQSRRPNTSFCFLDIRSPGLGDTAMYLCATSRDRAAEPHKDTQYFGPGTRLTVL.

This clonotype was seen a few times. The chain has TRBV18 and TRBJ2-7; no definite D call. The CDR3 spans 13 residues. V gave up 3 bases and J gave up 0 bases, with 6 bases separating them. In germline, CDR1 is KGHSH, CDR2 LQKENI. CDR3 nucleotides: TGTGCCAGCTCACCTTTAAGCTCCTACGAGCAGTACTTC. Its protein is CASSPLSSYEQYF.

J is TRBJ2-2 and V is TRBV11-2; D possibly matches TRBD1 or TRBD2 (6 bases each). Germline values: CDR1 SGHAT, CDR2 FQNNGV. The CDR3 covers 21 residues. Deletions cut 3 bases from V and 6 bases from J, with 32 bases between. CDR3 region: CASSFQTETSDGGANAGELFF. The DNA of the CDR3 is TGTGCCAGCAGCTTCCAAACCGAGACATCAGACGGGGGCGCTAATGCCGGGGAGCTGTTTTTT.

The chain couples TRBV7-9 to TRBJ1-1; D unresolved. V was clipped by 0 bases and J by 5 bases, with 4 bases between them. Germline V gene data show CDR1 as SEHNR and CDR2 as FQNEAQ (reference sequence). CDR3 length: 12 amino acids. The CDR3 coding sequence is TGTGCCAGCAGCTTAGCCAGTACTGAAGCTTTCTTT. Its protein product is CASSLASTEAFF.

This clonotype turned up a few times. The chain is built from TRBV7-9 and TRBJ2-1, with TRBD2 matching over 8 bases. This CDR3 has 12 amino acids. From germline, CDR1 is SEHNR and CDR2 FQNEAQ (reference sequence). The junction had 8 bases not matched to a gene; V was cut back by 7 bases and J by 12 bases. This CDR3 reads CASNSGTRRQFF. CDR3 sequence (DNA): TGTGCCAGCAATTCCGGGACTAGAAGGCAGTTCTTC.

In this sample, this clonotype turned up a few times. This chain links TRBV5-5 with TRBJ1-2, with D possibly TRBD1 on 6 matching bases. V dropped 4 bases and J dropped 2 bases, with 21 bases sitting between them. The CDR3 runs to 17 residues. Germline CDR1 reads SGHKS; CDR2 reads YYEKEE (reference sequence). The CDR3 protein is CASSLRDRPPPNYGYTF. Written as DNA, the CDR3 is TGTGCCAGCAGCCTACGAGACAGGCCGCCCCCCAACTATGGCTACACCTTC.

This rearrangement joins TRBV5-1 to TRBJ2-6, with D unresolved. V was cut by 1 base and J by 2 bases, with 13 bases left in between. This CDR3 comprises 17 residues. Looked up from germline, CDR1 is SGHRS and CDR2 is YFSETQ. The CDR3 DNA follows: TGCGCCAGCAGCTTGAACCCTACTCCTACTGGGGCCAACGTCCTGACTTTC. Its protein product is CASSLNPTPTGANVLTF.